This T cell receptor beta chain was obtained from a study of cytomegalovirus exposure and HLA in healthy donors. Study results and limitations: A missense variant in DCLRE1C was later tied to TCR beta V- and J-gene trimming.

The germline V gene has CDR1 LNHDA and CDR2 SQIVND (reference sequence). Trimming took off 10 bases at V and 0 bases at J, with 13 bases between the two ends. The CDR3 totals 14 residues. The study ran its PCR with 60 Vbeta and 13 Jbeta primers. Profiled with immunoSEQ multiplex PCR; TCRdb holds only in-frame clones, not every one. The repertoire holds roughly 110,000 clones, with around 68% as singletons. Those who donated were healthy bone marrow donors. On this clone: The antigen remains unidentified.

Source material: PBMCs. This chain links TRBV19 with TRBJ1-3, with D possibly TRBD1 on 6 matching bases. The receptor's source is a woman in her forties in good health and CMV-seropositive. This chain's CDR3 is CATRGQISGNTIYF. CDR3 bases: TGTGCCACCCGTGGACAGATCTCTGGAAACACCATATATTTT. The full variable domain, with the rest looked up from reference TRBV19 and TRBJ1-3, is DGGITQSPKYLFRKEGQNVTLSCEQNLNHDAMYWYRQDPGQGLRLIYYSQIVNDFQKGDIAEGYSVSREKKESFPLTVTSAQKNPTAFYLCATRGQISGNTIYFGEGSWLTVV.